Detailed here is one T cell receptor beta chain. Its antigen is unknown. This entry comes from a study of beta chain features in type 1 diabetes. Overall study context: All samples yielded around 98 million examined sorted cells. General observations from the study: VDJ junctions from patients with type 1 diabetes contained fewer insertions and more deletions.

What was sequenced were expressed TCRB transcripts, since all of the isolated RNA had been reverse transcribed. About 3.57 million reads were obtained on average from naive, central memory and regulatory T cell samples. The repertoire was sequenced with immunoSEQ multiplex PCR; TCRdb's copy has only in-frame clones and lacks some. The sample contains around 240,000 clones, 9.6% of which appear only once. The source material was naive CD4+ T cells from blood. This clonotype was sampled from a woman in her late teens or twenties in good health.

CDR3 sequence reads: CASSLRVSGANVLTF. CDR3 coding DNA: TGTGCCAGTAGTCTCAGGGTCTCTGGGGCCAACGTCCTGACTTTC. The chain joins TRBV19 to TRBJ2-6, with D perhaps matching TRBD1 (5 bases). CDR3 length: 15 amino acids. With 5 bases removed from V and 0 bases from J, the gap between germline ends came to 8 bases. Per germline, CDR1 LNHDA and CDR2 SQIVND (reference sequence).